One sample yielded the 27 T cell receptor beta chains listed below, sequenced in a study of blood T cell repertoires in COVID-19. TCRdb keeps only in-frame clones here, not all; method: immunoSEQ multiplex PCR. The repertoire holds about 220,000 clones, around 91% seen once, with under 3.5% in the top ten. The sample taken for sequencing was PBMCs or T cells enriched from blood (not recorded which). The receptors here all came from a woman younger than 30 in a cohort exposed to, infected with or recovered from COVID-19 (not recorded which).

The chain uses TRBV19 and TRBJ1-2; weak D call: TRBD1 (5 bases). The germline V and J ends were trimmed by 1 base and 2 bases, with 8 bases remaining between them. This CDR3 has 14 amino acids. CDR1 is LNHDA, CDR2 SQIVND, per germline (reference sequence). As DNA, the CDR3 is TGTGCCAGTAGTATAGTGGGGCGGAACTATGGCTACACCTTC. This encodes CASSIVGRNYGYTF. Using reference TRBV19 and TRBJ1-2 for the parts outside the CDR3, the full variable domain is DGGITQSPKYLFRKEGQNVTLSCEQNLNHDAMYWYRQDPGQGLRLIYYSQIVNDFQKGDIAEGYSVSREKKESFPLTVTSAQKNPTAFYLCASSIVGRNYGYTFGSGTRLTVV.

The chain employs TRBV6-1 and TRBJ2-7; maybe TRBD1 (5 bases). The germline gives CDR1 MNHNS, CDR2 SASEGT. The CDR3 is 16 amino acids. With 4 bases removed from V and 1 base from J, the gap between germline ends came to 17 bases. CDR3 in amino acids: CASSVWTSGRSYEQYF. The CDR3 nucleotides read TGTGCCAGCAGTGTTTGGACGTCAGGGCGGTCCTACGAGCAGTACTTC.

The chain recombines TRBV18 with TRBJ2-1, with 9 bases that match TRBD2. Germline-derived CDR1 and CDR2 are KGHSH and LQKENI. The CDR3 loop spans 15 amino acids. Losses at the gene ends were 1 base for V and 8 bases for J; bases not matched to a gene: 6. CDR3 DNA sequence: TGTGCCAGCTCACCACGGCTAGCGGGACTCTATGAGCAGTTCTTC. This encodes CASSPRLAGLYEQFF.

The chain combines TRBV18 with TRBJ1-4; 12 bases match TRBD1. The germline V gene has CDR1 KGHSH and CDR2 LQKENI. There are 14 residues in the CDR3. V gave up 3 bases and J gave up 10 bases; unmatched junction bases: 3. CDR3 DNA sequence: TGTGCCAGCTCACCGGGACAGGGGGCAGGAAAACTGTTTTTT. It codes for CASSPGQGAGKLFF.

The chain joins TRBV5-6 to TRBJ1-2, with TRBD1 matching over 8 bases. This CDR3 is 14 amino acids long. The V gene's germline CDR1 is SGHDT and CDR2 YYEEEE. Trimming took 4 bases from V and 7 from J; bases not matched to a gene: 9. The CDR3 DNA reads as TGTGCCAGCAGCCACACAACAGGGGGGAGTGGCTACACCTTC. Translated, it gives CASSHTTGGSGYTF.

The chain links TRBV7-3 to TRBJ2-1; possibly TRBD2 for D (6 bases). Germline V gene data show CDR1 as SGHTA and CDR2 as FQGTGA. The CDR3 is 17 amino acids. The ends were cut back, 1 base at V and 8 bases at J, with 21 bases in the middle. CDR3 residues: CASSLIWRTKGSHEQFF. The CDR3 DNA follows: TGTGCCAGCAGCTTAATTTGGCGGACTAAAGGTTCCCATGAGCAGTTCTTC.

The V and J genes are TRBV21-1 and TRBJ1-3; the table's D call TRBD1 went unverified against the DNA. TRBV21-1 is an annotated pseudogene. The CDR3 has 15 amino acids. The CDR3: CASSKRGTGLNTIYF. As DNA, the CDR3 is TGTGCCAGCAGCAAACGGGGCACAGGGTTAAACACCATATATTTT.

V gene TRBV5-4 combines with J gene TRBJ2-5; 8 nucleotides align to TRBD2. This CDR3 is built from 16 residues. Trimming removed 0 bases from V and 0 bases from J; junction bases left unmatched: 4. Germline V gene lookup returns CDR1 SGHNT and CDR2 YYREEE (reference sequence). CDR3 residues: CASSLGVAGNQETQYF. The CDR3 region has the DNA TGTGCCAGCAGCTTGGGGGTAGCGGGGAACCAAGAGACCCAGTACTTC.

This chain links TRBV28 with TRBJ1-2; 8 nucleotides match TRBD1. This CDR3 has 14 amino acids. J lost 8 bases, V lost 6 bases, and 11 bases had no gene match. CDR1 is MDHEN and CDR2 is SYDVKM in the germline V gene. CDR3 amino acids: CASSLPWTGNGYTF. DNA for the CDR3: TGTGCCAGCAGCTTACCTTGGACAGGGAACGGCTACACCTTC.

J is TRBJ2-2 and V is TRBV25-1; 8 bases fit TRBD1. With 8 bases clipped from V and 3 bases from J, the junction kept 11 bases outside the gene matches. Germline CDR1 and CDR2: MGHDK and SYGVNS. The CDR3 extends over 16 amino acids. CDR3 protein: CASSPQGGLDTGELFF. CDR3 in DNA: TGTGCCAGCTCGCCACAGGGGGGTTTAGACACCGGGGAGCTGTTTTTT.

The V gene is TRBV18, the J gene TRBJ1-2; a weak D match, TRBD1 (5 bases). The CDR3 has 13 residues. CDR1 and CDR2 from the germline V gene are KGHSH and LQKENI. Deletions cut 3 bases from V and 4 bases from J, with 9 bases between. This CDR3 reads CASSPGQGYGYTF. The CDR3 DNA follows: TGTGCCAGCTCACCGGGGCAGGGCTATGGCTACACCTTC.

The chain has TRBV27 and TRBJ2-1; 7 bases agree with TRBD1. Trimming removed 4 bases from V and 7 bases from J; junction bases left unmatched: 10. The CDR3 is 15 residues long. Germline lookup yields CDR1 MNHEY and CDR2 SMNVEV (reference sequence). The CDR3 DNA is TGTGCCAGCAGTTACCGACAGGGTGGAACAAATGAGCAGTTCTTC. This translates into CASSYRQGGTNEQFF.

The chain recombines TRBV4-2 with TRBJ2-2; D is uncertain. V lost 0 bases to trimming and J lost 10 bases, with 9 bases between them. The CDR3 runs to 13 residues. Germline CDR1 and CDR2: LGHNA and YNFKEQ. The DNA for the CDR3 is TGTGCCAGCAGCCAAGATCGCACTACGGAGCTGTTTTTT. Translation gives CASSQDRTTELFF.

The rearrangement links TRBV5-6 to TRBJ1-2, with D possibly being TRBD1 (5 bases). Germline CDR1 and CDR2: SGHDT and YYEEEE. The V end was cut by 1 base, the J end by 4 bases, with 8 bases between. CDR3 length: 13 residues. CDR3 amino acids: CASSLRGSYGYTF. CDR3 DNA sequence: TGTGCCAGCAGCTTGAGGGGATCCTATGGCTACACCTTC.

V and J are TRBV9 and TRBJ1-2; 9 positions match TRBD1. J lost 3 bases, V lost 5 bases, and 11 bases had no gene match. This CDR3 comprises 16 residues. The germline CDR1 and CDR2 sequences are SGDLS and YYNGEE. This chain's CDR3 is CASSGIDRGRYYGYTF. DNA for the CDR3: TGTGCCAGCAGTGGGATTGACAGGGGGAGATACTATGGCTACACCTTC. Supplemented by reference TRBV9 and TRBJ1-2, the full variable domain reads DSGVTQTPKHLITATGQRVTLRCSPRSGDLSVYWYQQSLDQGLQFLIQYYNGEERAKGNILERFSAQQFPDLHSELNLSSLELGDSALYFCASSGIDRGRYYGYTFGSGTRLTVV.

This clone was counted once. V and J are TRBV5-6 and TRBJ2-1, with 7 bases identical to TRBD2. This CDR3 contains 16 residues. The V and J ends lost 3 bases and 3 bases, in that order; junction bases with no gene match: 9. Germline assignment: CDR1 SGHDT and CDR2 YYEEEE. CDR3 region: CASSSLAGGNYNEQFF. DNA for the CDR3: TGTGCCAGCAGCTCGTTAGCGGGTGGGAACTACAATGAGCAGTTCTTC.

This rearrangement joins TRBV27 to TRBJ2-3; perhaps TRBD1 as D (5 bases). The CDR3 length is 14 residues. The V and J ends lost 8 bases and 5 bases respectively, with 17 bases between them. In germline, CDR1 is MNHEY, CDR2 SMNVEV (reference sequence). CDR3 residues: CASSASRVLDTQYF. The CDR3 nucleotides read TGTGCCAGCTCCGCCAGCAGGGTGTTAGATACGCAGTATTTT.

V usage is TRBV6-5 and J usage is TRBJ2-1; 8 nucleotides align to TRBD2. Germline V gene data show CDR1 as MNHEY and CDR2 as SVGAGI. The CDR3 loop spans 16 amino acids. The V and J ends lost 0 bases and 7 bases, in that order; junction bases with no gene match: 8. This CDR3 reads CASSYSGGLVVNEQFF. The CDR3 region has the DNA TGTGCCAGCAGTTACTCGGGGGGACTAGTAGTAAATGAGCAGTTCTTC.

The chain recombines TRBV29-1 with TRBJ1-1; D ambiguous. The V gene lost 3 bases and the J gene lost 8 bases, with 13 bases spanning the gap. The germline V gene has CDR1 SQVTM and CDR2 ANQGSEA. This CDR3 has 12 residues. The CDR3 loop is CSVEEALREAFF. DNA for the CDR3: TGCAGCGTTGAGGAGGCCCTTCGGGAAGCTTTCTTT.

The CDR3 protein is CASSQDLYGDRDSYGYTF. CDR3 DNA: TGTGCCAGCAGCCAAGATCTGTACGGCGACAGGGACAGCTATGGCTACACCTTC. This sequence joins TRBV3-1 (or the pseudogene TRBV3-2) and TRBJ1-2, with TRBD1 matching 7 bases. CDR1 and CDR2 from the germline V gene are LGHDT and YNNKEL (reference sequence). The junction had 14 bases not matched to a gene; V was cut back by 0 bases and J by 4 bases. The CDR3 totals 18 residues.

The chain couples TRBV7-3 to TRBJ1-2; 8 bases fit TRBD1. The CDR3 runs to 15 residues. Germline V gene lookup returns CDR1 SGHTA and CDR2 FQGTGA. V gave up 2 bases and J gave up 3 bases; unmatched junction bases: 5. CDR3: CASSLFAGGDYGYTF. CDR3 bases: TGTGCCAGCAGCTTATTCGCAGGGGGCGACTATGGCTACACCTTC.

In its sample, this clone was seen once. J is TRBJ1-1 and V is TRBV9, with D unresolved. V was shortened by 3 bases and J by 4 bases, with 10 bases between the two germline ends. The V gene's germline CDR1 is SGDLS and CDR2 YYNGEE. The CDR3 has 13 amino acids. The CDR3 protein is CASSADIFTEAFF. CDR3 coding DNA: TGTGCCAGCAGCGCCGACATCTTCACTGAAGCTTTCTTT. The entire variable domain, with the rest obtained from reference TRBV9 and TRBJ1-1, is as follows: DSGVTQTPKHLITATGQRVTLRCSPRSGDLSVYWYQQSLDQGLQFLIQYYNGEERAKGNILERFSAQQFPDLHSELNLSSLELGDSALYFCASSADIFTEAFFGQGTRLTVV.

The chain recombines TRBV14 with TRBJ1-1; possibly TRBD1 for D (6 bases). Trimming left V 0 bases short and J 4 bases short, with 15 bases between. Germline CDR1 reads SGHDN; CDR2 reads FVKESK. This CDR3 has 16 amino acids. The CDR3 DNA reads TGTGCCAGCAGCCAAGATATCGGTGAGGGGGTCACTGAAGCTTTCTTT. Its protein is CASSQDIGEGVTEAFF. Full variable domain (remainder filled in from reference TRBV14 and TRBJ1-1): EAGVTQFPSHSVIEKGQTVTLRCDPISGHDNLYWYRRVMGKEIKFLLHFVKESKQDESGMPNNRFLAERTGGTYSTLKVQPAELEDSGVYFCASSQDIGEGVTEAFFGQGTRLTVV.

The J gene is TRBJ1-4, the V gene TRBV6-6, with no clear D. Per germline, CDR1 MNHNY and CDR2 SVGAGI (reference sequence). The V end lost 9 bases, the J end lost 6 bases, and 17 bases lay between the germline ends. CDR3 size: 14 residues. The CDR3 region has the DNA TGTGCCAGTGCGGGTAGTGGGGTGGATGAAAAACTGTTTTTT. Encoded protein: CASAGSGVDEKLFF.

This clone appeared a few times. The chain joins TRBV7-6 to TRBJ2-7; a possible D gene is TRBD1 (6 bases). The germline V and J ends were trimmed by 5 bases and 7 bases, with 24 bases remaining between them. This CDR3 spans 16 amino acids. Germline CDR1 is SGHVS and CDR2 is FNYEAQ. CDR3 coding DNA: TGTGCCAGCAGCCAGTCCGGACAGAGGTTTTTTTATGAGCAGTACTTC. As protein: CASSQSGQRFFYEQYF. Based on the CDR3 plus reference TRBV7-6 and TRBJ2-7, the full variable domain is GAGVSQSPRYKVTKRGQDVALRCDPISGHVSLYWYRQALGQGPEFLTYFNYEAQQDKSGLPNDRFSAERPEGSISTLTIQRTEQRDSAMYRCASSQSGQRFFYEQYFGPGTRLTVT.

The chain joins TRBV2 to TRBJ1-2; the D gene is possibly TRBD1 (5 bases). Germline lookup yields CDR1 SNHLY and CDR2 FYNNEI. Trimming removed 3 bases at V and 6 bases at J, with 14 bases between. The CDR3 is made up of 14 amino acids. CDR3 sequence (DNA): TGTGCCAGCAGTGATAGGGGCAGGACGGATGGCTACACCTTC. It specifies CASSDRGRTDGYTF.

The V gene is TRBV7-2, the J gene TRBJ2-2; 7 nucleotides match TRBD2. Germline V CDR1 and CDR2: SGHTA, FQGNSA. V lost 5 bases, J lost 6 bases, and 15 bases stayed unmatched. The CDR3 is made up of 17 amino acids. CDR3 sequence reads: CASSPQPSGMTPGELFF. The CDR3 DNA sequence: TGTGCCAGCAGCCCGCAACCTAGCGGAATGACGCCCGGGGAGCTGTTTTTT. The full variable domain, in which reference TRBV7-2 and TRBJ2-2 provide the parts outside the CDR3, is GAGVSQSPSNKVTEKGKDVELRCDPISGHTALYWYRQSLGQGLEFLIYFQGNSAPDKSGLPSDRFSAERTGGSVSTLTIQRTQQEDSAVYLCASSPQPSGMTPGELFFGEGSRLTVL.